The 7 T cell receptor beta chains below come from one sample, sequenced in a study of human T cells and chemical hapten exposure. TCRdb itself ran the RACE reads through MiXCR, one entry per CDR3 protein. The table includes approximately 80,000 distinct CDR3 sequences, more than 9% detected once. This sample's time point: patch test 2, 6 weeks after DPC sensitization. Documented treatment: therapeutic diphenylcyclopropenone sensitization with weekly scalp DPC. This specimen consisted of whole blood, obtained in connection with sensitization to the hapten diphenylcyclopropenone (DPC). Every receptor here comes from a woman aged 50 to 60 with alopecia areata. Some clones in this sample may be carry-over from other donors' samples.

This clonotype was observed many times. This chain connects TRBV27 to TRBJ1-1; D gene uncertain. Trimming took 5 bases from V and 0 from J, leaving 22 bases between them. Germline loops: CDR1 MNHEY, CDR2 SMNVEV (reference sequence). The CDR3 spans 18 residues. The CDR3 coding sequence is TGTGCCAGCAGTGCGAGCCCCCTCATACAGACAATGAACACTGAAGCTTTCTTT. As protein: CASSASPLIQTMNTEAFF.

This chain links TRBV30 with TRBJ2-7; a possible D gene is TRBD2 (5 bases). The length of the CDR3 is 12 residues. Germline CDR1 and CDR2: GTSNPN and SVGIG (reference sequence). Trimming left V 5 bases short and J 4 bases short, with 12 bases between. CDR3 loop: CAWGRAEYEQYF. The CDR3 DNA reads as TGTGCCTGGGGGCGGGCGGAGTACGAGCAGTACTTC.

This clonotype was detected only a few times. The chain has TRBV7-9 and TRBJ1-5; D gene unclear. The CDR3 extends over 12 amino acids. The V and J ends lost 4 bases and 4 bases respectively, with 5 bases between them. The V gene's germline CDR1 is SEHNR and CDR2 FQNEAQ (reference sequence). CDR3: CASSSANQPQHF. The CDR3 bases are TGTGCCAGCAGCTCGGCAAATCAGCCCCAGCATTTT.

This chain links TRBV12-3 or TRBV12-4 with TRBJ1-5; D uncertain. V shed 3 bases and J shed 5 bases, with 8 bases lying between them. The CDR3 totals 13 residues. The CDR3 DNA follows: TGTGCCAGCAGTTTGACCGAGCATCAGCCCCAGCATTTT. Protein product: CASSLTEHQPQHF.

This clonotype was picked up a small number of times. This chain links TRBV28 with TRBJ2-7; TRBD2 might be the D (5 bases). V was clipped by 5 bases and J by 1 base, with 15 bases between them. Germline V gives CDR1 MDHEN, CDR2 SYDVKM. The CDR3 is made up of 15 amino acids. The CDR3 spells CASSLRTSRSYEQYF. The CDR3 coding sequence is TGTGCCAGCAGTCTTCGGACTTCCCGATCCTACGAGCAGTACTTC.

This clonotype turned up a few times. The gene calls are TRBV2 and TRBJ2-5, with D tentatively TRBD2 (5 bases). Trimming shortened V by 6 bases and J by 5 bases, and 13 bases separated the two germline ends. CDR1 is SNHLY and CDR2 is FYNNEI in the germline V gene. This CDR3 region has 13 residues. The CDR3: CASSWGALETQYF. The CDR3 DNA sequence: TGTGCCAGCAGCTGGGGAGCTTTGGAGACCCAGTACTTC.

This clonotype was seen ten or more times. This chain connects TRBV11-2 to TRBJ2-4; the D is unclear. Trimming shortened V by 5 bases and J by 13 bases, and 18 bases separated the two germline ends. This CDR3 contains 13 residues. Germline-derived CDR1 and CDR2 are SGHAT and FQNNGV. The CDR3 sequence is CASSLRPETRQYF. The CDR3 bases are TGTGCCAGCAGCCTACGACCCGAGACCAGACAGTACTTC. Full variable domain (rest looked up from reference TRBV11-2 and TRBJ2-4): EAGVAQSPRYKIIEKRQSVAFWCNPISGHATLYWYQQILGQGPKLLIQFQNNGVVDDSQLPKDRFSAERLKGVDSTLKIQPAKLEDSAVYLCASSLRPETRQYFGAGTRLSVL.